Below are 23 T cell receptor beta chains sequenced from a single sample in a study of blood T cell repertoires in COVID-19. The repertoire was sequenced with immunoSEQ multiplex PCR; TCRdb's copy has only in-frame clones and lacks some. The sample has about 140,000 clones, 75% to 90% seen once. The sample taken for sequencing was peripheral blood. The receptors stem from a man between 65 and 80 years old who had recovered from COVID-19.

This clone was seen just once. The rearrangement joins TRBV7-2 to TRBJ2-3; 9 bases match TRBD1. Germline V CDR1 and CDR2: SGHTA, FQGNSA. There are 14 residues in the CDR3. J lost 10 bases, V lost 2 bases, and 7 bases had no gene match. The CDR3 region has the DNA TGTGCCAGCAGCTTAACCGACAGGGGGAACGCGCAGTATTTT. Amino acid sequence: CASSLTDRGNAQYF.

The chain joins TRBV20-1 to TRBJ2-5; 10 nucleotides match TRBD2. The CDR3 sequence is 15 residues long. Germline CDR1 reads DFQATT; CDR2 reads SNEGSKA (reference sequence). V trimming: 3 bases; J trimming: 5 bases; junction bases outside the gene matches: 9. CDR3 coding DNA: TGCAGTGCTAGTCGGAGCGGGGGGGCTTGGGAGACCCAGTACTTC. Amino acid sequence: CSASRSGGAWETQYF.

The V and J genes are TRBV4-2 and TRBJ2-7, with D possibly being TRBD2 (6 bases). Germline loops: CDR1 LGHNA, CDR2 YNFKEQ. The CDR3 contains 17 residues. Trimming stripped 0 bases from V and 0 bases from J, with 15 bases between. CDR3 sequence (DNA): TGTGCCAGCAGCCAAGAGCCCCTCAGCGGGCACTCCTACGAGCAGTACTTC. It yields the protein CASSQEPLSGHSYEQYF.

This chain connects TRBV11-2 to TRBJ2-1; TRBD2 aligns across 12 bases. The trim removed 5 bases at V and 3 bases at J, leaving 8 bases unmatched. Germline CDR1 is SGHAT and CDR2 is FQNNGV. The CDR3 has 17 residues. In nucleotides, the CDR3 is TGTGCCAGCAGCCCCCCGCTAGCGGGAGGGGACTACAATGAGCAGTTCTTC. Translating it yields CASSPPLAGGDYNEQFF.

This chain joins TRBV5-1 and TRBJ2-5; tentative D call: TRBD1 (6 bases). Per the germline V gene, CDR1 is SGHRS and CDR2 is YFSETQ. This CDR3 region has 14 residues. Trimming removed 5 bases from V and 6 bases from J, with 17 bases in between. In DNA form, the CDR3 reads TGCGCCAGCAGTCCAGGGGTCAGTTCGCAGACCCAGTACTTC. Its protein product is CASSPGVSSQTQYF. The variable domain in full, with the rest retrieved from reference TRBV5-1 and TRBJ2-5, is KAGVTQTPRYLIKTRGQQVTLSCSPISGHRSVSWYQQTPGQGLQFLFEYFSETQRNKGNFPGRFSGRQFSNSRSEMNVSTLELGDSALYLCASSPGVSSQTQYFGPGTRLLVL.

The genes are TRBV27 and TRBJ2-7, with TRBD1 matching over 9 bases. With 2 bases clipped from V and 2 bases from J, the junction kept 4 bases outside the gene matches. The CDR3 length is 15 residues. Germline CDR1 reads MNHEY; CDR2 reads SMNVEV (reference sequence). The CDR3 is CASSLGGQGAYEQYF. In DNA form, the CDR3 reads TGTGCCAGCAGTTTAGGGGGACAGGGAGCCTACGAGCAGTACTTC.

V and J are TRBV6-2 or TRBV6-3 and TRBJ2-1, with TRBD2 matching 11 bases. CDR1 and CDR2 from the germline V gene are MNHEY and SVGEGT. V gave up 4 bases and J gave up 6 bases; unmatched junction bases: 8. The CDR3 runs 16 residues. CDR3 sequence: CASSWISGGGGNEQFF. CDR3 sequence (DNA): TGTGCCAGCAGTTGGATTAGCGGGGGGGGAGGCAATGAGCAGTTCTTC.

This sequence joins TRBV6-6 and TRBJ1-1, with D perhaps TRBD1 (5 bases). V was clipped by 0 bases and J by 5 bases, with 10 bases between them. The CDR3 length is 14 residues. Germline assignment: CDR1 MNHNY and CDR2 SVGAGI (reference sequence). CDR3 protein: CASSYSGGGTEAFF. CDR3 nucleotides: TGTGCCAGCAGTTACTCGGGGGGTGGGACTGAAGCTTTCTTT.

The chain carries TRBV7-2 and TRBJ2-2; D is ambiguous. The CDR3 covers 16 residues. The V end lost 1 base, the J end lost 0 bases, and 9 bases lay between the germline ends. Germline-derived CDR1 and CDR2 are SGHTA and FQGNSA. The CDR3 DNA reads TGTGCCAGCAGCTTAGACTCCTCGGCGAACACCGGGGAGCTGTTTTTT. Its translation: CASSLDSSANTGELFF.

V is TRBV5-4 and J is TRBJ2-2; D unresolved. The CDR3 is made up of 16 amino acids. Germline CDR1 is SGHNT and CDR2 is YYREEE (reference sequence). Trimming shortened V by 4 bases and J by 0 bases, and 13 bases separated the two germline ends. CDR3 sequence reads: CASSPGSRSNTGELFF. The CDR3 DNA reads TGTGCCAGCAGCCCTGGGTCTAGATCGAACACCGGGGAGCTGTTTTTT.

The CDR3 here is CAWSAYFHGDGELFF. The DNA of the CDR3 is TGTGCCTGGAGTGCCTACTTTCATGGAGACGGGGAGCTGTTTTTT. The chain employs TRBV30 and TRBJ2-2, with D unresolved. Trimming pared 1 base from V and 7 bases from J, leaving 16 bases between. The CDR3 contains 15 residues. The germline V gene has CDR1 GTSNPN and CDR2 SVGIG (reference sequence).

The chain uses TRBV11-2 and TRBJ2-7, with 9 bases aligning to TRBD2. Germline V gene lookup returns CDR1 SGHAT and CDR2 FQNNGV. J was trimmed by 0 bases and V by 7 bases; bases with no gene match: 4. The CDR3 has 14 residues. The CDR3 nucleotides are TGTGCCAGCACCCTTAGCGGGAGCTCCTACGAGCAGTACTTC. Protein: CASTLSGSSYEQYF.

This clone has a single count. The chain couples TRBV18 to TRBJ2-7, with 9 bases aligning to TRBD1. V dropped 8 bases and J dropped 1; count of bases not matched to a gene: 6. The CDR3 totals 14 residues. Looked up from germline, CDR1 is KGHSH and CDR2 is LQKENI. The DNA of the CDR3 is TGTGCCAGCCTGCCGGGACAGGGATCCTACGAGCAGTACTTC. It encodes CASLPGQGSYEQYF.

This clone has ten or more counts. This CDR3 reads CASSLHSGNEQYF. In nucleotides, the CDR3 is TGTGCCAGCAGCCTTCATAGCGGGAATGAGCAGTACTTC. The gene calls are TRBV12-3 or TRBV12-4 and TRBJ2-7; 8 bases match TRBD2. The CDR3 has 13 amino acids. The trim removed 6 bases at V and 7 bases at J, leaving 8 bases unmatched.

This sequence joins TRBV15 and TRBJ2-1, with D possibly TRBD2 on 7 matching bases. Germline V lookup: CDR1 LNHNV, CDR2 YYDKDF (reference sequence). The CDR3 is 17 amino acids. V dropped 3 bases and J dropped 6 bases, with 21 bases sitting between them. The CDR3 reads CATSRGGRGRIVNEQFF. CDR3 nucleotides: TGTGCCACCAGCAGGGGGGGGCGGGGGAGAATTGTCAATGAGCAGTTCTTC.

This clone was seen more than once but under ten times. The rearrangement joins TRBV7-2 to TRBJ1-5, with TRBD1 matching 7 bases. The J segment lost 10 bases and the V segment lost 0 bases, leaving 12 bases of the junction unmatched. Germline CDR1 reads SGHTA; CDR2 reads FQGNSA. The CDR3 is 16 amino acids. Here the CDR3 DNA reads TGTGCCAGCAGCTTAGCGACAGGGACCGGAGTAGGTCCCCAGCATTTT. Translated, it gives CASSLATGTGVGPQHF.

This clone was seen repeatedly, ten times or more. The V gene is TRBV5-4, the J gene TRBJ2-7, with 7 bases lining up with TRBD1. Germline CDR1 and CDR2: SGHNT and YYREEE (reference sequence). This CDR3 is 19 amino acids long. V shed 0 bases and J 2 bases; nucleotides not matched to a gene: 17. CDR3 in DNA: TGTGCCAGCAGCTTGGGGGTGATGACAGGGAACTATAACCCCTACGAGCAGTACTTC. Residues: CASSLGVMTGNYNPYEQYF.

This clone came up once. The CDR3 here is CASSQDLGLAGSQETQYF. The CDR3 nucleotides read TGCGCCAGCAGCCAAGATCTCGGGCTAGCGGGGTCCCAAGAGACCCAGTACTTC. The chain joins TRBV4-1 to TRBJ2-5; 9 nucleotides match TRBD2. This CDR3 comprises 18 residues. V shed 0 bases and J 1 base; nucleotides not matched to a gene: 9. Germline CDR1 MGHRA, CDR2 YSYEKL.

The rearrangement links TRBV9 to TRBJ2-3; D gene uncertain. CDR3 length: 11 residues. Germline V gene data show CDR1 as SGDLS and CDR2 as YYNGEE. The ends were cut back, 3 bases at V and 8 bases at J, with 7 bases in the middle. The CDR3 region is CASSASGTQYF. The CDR3, as DNA: TGTGCCAGCAGCGCATCGGGTACGCAGTATTTT.

The chain employs TRBV7-3 and TRBJ2-7, with D perhaps TRBD1 (5 bases). Trimming removed 5 bases at V and 0 bases at J, with 14 bases between. Germline loops: CDR1 SGHTA, CDR2 FQGTGA. This CDR3 spans 15 amino acids. CDR3 coding DNA: TGTGCCAGCAGCGAAGACAGCCAGAGCTCCTACGAGCAGTACTTC. Its translation is CASSEDSQSSYEQYF. Supplemented by reference TRBV7-3 and TRBJ2-7, the full variable domain reads GAGVSQTPSNKVTEKGKYVELRCDPISGHTALYWYRQSLGQGPEFLIYFQGTGAADDSGLPNDRFFAVRPEGSVSTLKIQRTERGDSAVYLCASSEDSQSSYEQYFGPGTRLTVT.

The sample holds one count of this clone. The rearrangement joins TRBV2 to TRBJ1-6; the match to TRBD1 covers 7 bases. The CDR3 contains 15 residues. Trimming removed 2 bases from V and 7 bases from J; junction bases left unmatched: 5. Germline V lookup: CDR1 SNHLY, CDR2 FYNNEI. The CDR3 bases are TGTGCCAGCAGTGAATTTGGGACAGAAAATTCACCCCTCCACTTT. This gives the protein CASSEFGTENSPLHF. The whole variable domain, filled in from reference TRBV2 and TRBJ1-6, reads EPEVTQTPSHQVTQMGQEVILRCVPISNHLYFYWYRQILGQKVEFLVSFYNNEISEKSEIFDDQFSVERPDGSNFTLKIRSTKLEDSAMYFCASSEFGTENSPLHFGNGTRLTVT.

A few counts support this clone. V gene TRBV10-3 combines with J gene TRBJ2-7; 9 nucleotides agree with TRBD1. The length of the CDR3 is 13 residues. CDR1 is ENHRY and CDR2 is SYGVKD in the germline V gene. V lost 7 bases to trimming and J lost 6 bases; unmatched junction nucleotides: 7. The CDR3 DNA sequence: TGTGCCATCAAGGCGACAGGGGGTGGCGAGCAGTACTTC. Its translation: CAIKATGGGEQYF.

This clone occurred a few times. The same CDR3 is also encoded by other DNA sequences in this sample. The chain has TRBV28 and TRBJ1-4; 11 bases agree with TRBD1. Trimming removed 5 bases from V and 7 bases from J; junction bases left unmatched: 6. Germline values: CDR1 MDHEN, CDR2 SYDVKM. CDR3 length: 15 amino acids. CDR3 sequence: CASSPAGTGGEKLFF. CDR3 sequence (DNA): TGTGCCAGCAGTCCGGCCGGGACAGGGGGTGAAAAACTGTTTTTT.